Sequencing of this T cell receptor beta chain was carried out in a study of response to subunit inactivated influenza vaccine. This clonotype was detected a few times. What it binds is unknown. The CDR3 has 14 amino acids. V was cut by 1 base and J by 3 bases, with 7 bases left in between. The germline gives CDR1 SGHVS, CDR2 FQNEAQ. TCRdb ran MiXCR on the RT-PCR reads and lists one entry per CDR3 protein. This sample has about 190,000 distinct CDR3 sequences, with over 13% found just once. Study outcomes and limitations: The authors proposed limited new T cell recruitment per seasonal influenza vaccination.

The chain employs TRBV7-8 and TRBJ1-5; D unresolved. The sample in question was CD8+ T cells sorted from PBMCs, obtained 4 to 6 days after vaccination. The receptor's source is a man aged 45-65 years who received an inactivated influenza vaccine. Written as DNA, the CDR3 is TGTGCCAGCAGCTTAGGACGGAACAATCAGCCCCAGCATTTT. Translated, it gives CASSLGRNNQPQHF.